The clone carrying this TCR beta chain showed up just a few times. Its antigen is not known. The data belong to a study of T cell repertoires in cytomegalovirus infection. About the study: Selected CMV epitopes included recently identified HLA-C-restricted ones as well as well-studied HLA-B-restricted ones. The public TCR beta signatures pointed to both CMV infection and matching HLA type. Study results and caveats: HLA-C-restricted CMV-specific TCR beta clonotypes prevailed in the ex vivo response. People with CMV and the relevant HLA were identified by cumulative public TCR beta family frequency.

This CDR3 contains 16 residues. Trimming removed 4 bases from V and 0 bases from J, with 13 bases in between. Germline V gene sequence: CDR1 SGHTA, CDR2 FQGNSA. TCRdb recomputed calls from the reads with MiXCR, one row per CDR3 protein. Of about 310,000 distinct CDR3 sequences listed, around 25% are singletons. This TCR was sampled from a human donor in good health (CMV status not recorded). Some clones in this sample may be carry-over from other donors' samples. This material consisted of cultured PBMCs, taken from culture after CMV antigen stimulation. The chain has TRBV7-2 and TRBJ1-3; the D gene is possibly TRBD1 (5 bases). The CDR3 loop is CASSSPPGTSGNTIYF. The CDR3 DNA is TGTGCCAGCAGCTCCCCCCCCGGGACCTCTGGAAACACCATATATTTT.